The 8 T cell receptor beta chains below all came from one sample that was sequenced in a study of cytomegalovirus exposure and HLA in healthy donors. Primers: 60 Vbeta forward and 13 Jbeta reverse. Clones were sequenced by immunoSEQ multiplex PCR, and TCRdb holds only the in-frame ones, with some missing. The sample gives 150,000 to 180,000 clones, 65% to 75% of which show up once; about 3% is in the top ten. The material sequenced was PBMCs. These TCRs come from a man aged 18 to 29 in good health and CMV-seronegative.

In this sample, this clone turned up a few times. J is TRBJ2-1 and V is TRBV6-1, with D possibly being TRBD2 (6 bases). Germline CDR1 MNHNS, CDR2 SASEGT. This CDR3 has 13 residues. V was trimmed by 3 bases and J by 9 bases, leaving 12 bases between them. CDR3 DNA: TGTGCCAGCAGTGAGGTGGGGGGAGGTGAGCAGTTCTTC. It is translated as CASSEVGGGEQFF.

The chain links TRBV5-6 to TRBJ1-4; 8 positions match TRBD1. J gave up 14 bases and V 2 bases, and 8 bases lay outside the gene matches. CDR1 is SGHDT and CDR2 is YYEEEE in the germline V gene. There are 13 residues in the CDR3. Here the CDR3 reads CASSLGDRPRLFF. DNA of the CDR3: TGTGCCAGCAGCTTAGGGGACAGGCCTCGCCTGTTTTTT. The full variable domain, with the rest looked up from reference TRBV5-6 and TRBJ1-4, is DAGVTQSPTHLIKTRGQQVTLRCSPKSGHDTVSWYQQALGQGPQFIFQYYEEEERQRGNFPDRFSGHQFPNYSSELNVNALLLGDSALYLCASSLGDRPRLFFGSGTQLSVL.

V and J are TRBV7-9 and TRBJ2-5; 10 bases fit TRBD1. Germline V gene lookup returns CDR1 SEHNR and CDR2 FQNEAQ (reference sequence). The CDR3 has 16 amino acids. Trimming at V came to 0 bases and at J to 0 bases, leaving 1 base not matched to a gene. The CDR3 DNA follows: TGTGCCAGCAGCTTAGCCGGGACAGGGGACCAAGAGACCCAGTACTTC. It yields the protein CASSLAGTGDQETQYF.

The rearrangement joins TRBV7-6 to TRBJ2-7, with D maybe TRBD2 (5 bases). The CDR3 is made up of 15 amino acids. CDR1 is SGHVS, CDR2 FNYEAQ, per germline. Between the trimmed V and J ends, which lost 0 bases and 0 bases, there was a span of 9 bases. The DNA for the CDR3 is TGTGCCAGCAGCTTAGCTTTCGGGGACTCCTACGAGCAGTACTTC. It specifies CASSLAFGDSYEQYF.

The rearrangement links TRBV6-5 to TRBJ1-1; 8 bases align to TRBD1. There are 13 residues in the CDR3. The J segment lost 4 bases and the V segment lost 6 bases, leaving 4 bases of the junction unmatched. Germline V gene lookup returns CDR1 MNHEY and CDR2 SVGAGI. The CDR3 region is CASSYDRGTEAFF. The CDR3 DNA follows: TGTGCCAGCAGCTACGACAGGGGCACTGAAGCTTTCTTT.

V gene TRBV7-3 combines with J gene TRBJ1-6; no clear D gene. Germline V gene data show CDR1 as SGHTA and CDR2 as FQGTGA. V was clipped by 5 bases and J by 7 bases, with 9 bases between them. The CDR3 runs to 13 residues. The CDR3 nucleotides read TGTGCCAGCAGCCCGTCCCCGAATTCACCCCTCCACTTT. As protein: CASSPSPNSPLHF.

The V call is TRBV27, the J call TRBJ2-2; D perhaps matches TRBD1 (7 bases). This CDR3 comprises 14 residues. Between the trimmed V and J ends, which lost 8 bases and 8 bases, there was a span of 18 bases. Germline values: CDR1 MNHEY, CDR2 SMNVEV (reference sequence). The CDR3 is CASAGQLILGELFF. CDR3 nucleotides: TGTGCCAGCGCGGGACAGCTTATCCTAGGGGAGCTGTTTTTT.

The V call is TRBV4-3, the J call TRBJ2-2; TRBD2 aligns across 8 bases. This CDR3 is built from 15 residues. From germline, CDR1 is LGHNA and CDR2 YSLEER. With 7 bases clipped from V and 0 bases from J, the junction kept 4 bases outside the gene matches. The DNA of the CDR3 is TGCGCCAGCACTAGCGGGTTCACGAACACCGGGGAGCTGTTTTTT. This translates into CASTSGFTNTGELFF.